This is a list of T cell receptor beta chains from one sample in a study of neurological immune-mediated disorders. TCRdb called the 5' RACE reads again in MiXCR, with one record for every CDR3 protein. The sample shows about 59,000 distinct CDR3 sequences, approximately 25% of them seen only once. What was sequenced was PBMCs. These receptors were obtained from a man aged 55-75 years with HTLV-1-associated myelopathy (HAM/TSP). Each CDR3 is given with its conserved first and last residue. A D gene is named only where the DNA matches it firmly. Clone sizes are given selectively: once, few, many, or a class where the clone is expanded.

size: many
V: TRBV29-1
J: TRBJ1-1
D: TRBD1
DNA: TGCAGCGTGGTACAGGGGACGGCTGAAGCTTTCTTT
CDR3: CSVVQGTAEAFF

size: many
V: TRBV3-1
J: TRBJ1-1
D: .
DNA: TGTGCCAGCAGCCAAGTACAGGGTAACACTGAAGCTTTCTTT
CDR3: CASSQVQGNTEAFF

size: many
V: TRBV7-6
J: TRBJ2-5
D: .
DNA: TGTGCCAGCAGCGGAGGCTCTGGGATGGAGACCCAGTACTTC
CDR3: CASSGGSGMETQYF

size: many
V: TRBV5-6
J: TRBJ2-5
D: .
DNA: TGTGCCAGCAGCTCGCCCATAAGGACGCAAGAGACCCAGTACTTC
CDR3: CASSSPIRTQETQYF

size: .
V: TRBV7-9
J: TRBJ2-7
D: TRBD1
DNA: TGTGCCAGCAGCCCGACAGGGAGCTACGAGCAGTACTTC
CDR3: CASSPTGSYEQYF

size: .
V: TRBV24-1
J: TRBJ2-1
D: TRBD2
DNA: TGTGCCACCAGTGGACTAGCGAGGAATGAGCAGTTCTTC
CDR3: CATSGLARNEQFF

size: .
V: TRBV4-2
J: TRBJ2-3
D: TRBD2
DNA: TGTGCCAGCAGCTTGGGTAGTACTAGCGGGGCAGATACGCAGTATTTT
CDR3: CASSLGSTSGADTQYF

size: many
V: TRBV10-3
J: TRBJ2-7
D: .
DNA: TGTGCCATCAGTGAGTCGAGGTCGGACAGCTCCCCGTACTTC
CDR3: CAISESRSDSSPYF

size: many
V: TRBV11-2
J: TRBJ2-7
D: TRBD2
DNA: TGTGCCAGCAGCTCGCTAGCGGGAGGGGCCTACGAGCAGTACTTC
CDR3: CASSSLAGGAYEQYF

size: few
V: TRBV6-2/TRBV6-3
J: TRBJ2-3
D: .
DNA: TGTGCCAGCAGTGACCAGGGCGGCGAGAGGGATACGCAGTATTTT
CDR3: CASSDQGGERDTQYF

size: many
V: TRBV12-3/TRBV12-4
J: TRBJ2-3
D: .
DNA: TGTGCCAGCAGTCCCGGTCCCACTAGGTCGGGGACGCAGTATTTT
CDR3: CASSPGPTRSGTQYF

size: many
V: TRBV6-5
J: TRBJ2-4
D: .
DNA: TGTGCCAGCAGTTACTCTGGCCCAGGCAAAAACATTCAGTACTTC
CDR3: CASSYSGPGKNIQYF

size: .
V: TRBV7-3
J: TRBJ2-3
D: .
DNA: TGTGCCAGCAGCTTATCGGGCGGGGAAATCACAGATACGCAGTATTTT
CDR3: CASSLSGGEITDTQYF

size: .
V: TRBV29-1
J: TRBJ2-7
D: .
DNA: TGCAGCGTGGCTTTTCAGGGGGGAGAGCAGTACTTC
CDR3: CSVAFQGGEQYF

size: .
V: TRBV5-1
J: TRBJ1-1
D: .
DNA: TGCGCCAGCAACCCCCGGGGCGCCACTGAAGCTTTCTTT
CDR3: CASNPRGATEAFF

size: .
V: TRBV6-5
J: TRBJ2-3
D: .
DNA: TGTGCCAGCAGTTACTCTGGAGCGGCTAGCACAGATACGCAGTATTTT
CDR3: CASSYSGAASTDTQYF

size: many
V: TRBV28
J: TRBJ2-1
D: .
DNA: TGTGCCAGCAGTTTATCCCTGTCCGCGGGGCGAGAGCAGTTCTTC
CDR3: CASSLSLSAGREQFF

size: many
V: TRBV5-8
J: TRBJ2-7
D: TRBD2
DNA: TGTGCCAGCAGCCCCGGACTAGCTGTCTACGAGCAGTACTTC
CDR3: CASSPGLAVYEQYF

size: .
V: TRBV5-1
J: TRBJ2-5
D: .
DNA: TGCGCCAGCAGCTTCGGAGCGGACCAAGAGACCCAGTACTTC
CDR3: CASSFGADQETQYF

size: many
V: TRBV5-1
J: TRBJ2-2
D: TRBD2
DNA: TGCGCCAGCAGCTTGTCCCACGGCGGGGGGACGACCACCGGGGAGCTGTTTTTT
CDR3: CASSLSHGGGTTTGELFF

size: many
V: TRBV3-1
J: TRBJ2-5
D: TRBD2
DNA: TGTGCCAGCAGCCCTCAGACTAGCGGGAGTATAGAGACCCAGTACTTC
CDR3: CASSPQTSGSIETQYF

size: .
V: TRBV29-1
J: TRBJ1-1
D: TRBD1
DNA: TGCAGCGTTGAAGGGCTAGAGGGGGCTGGCGCTGAAGCTTTCTTT
CDR3: CSVEGLEGAGAEAFF

size: many
V: TRBV20-1
J: TRBJ2-1
D: TRBD2
DNA: TGCAGTGCCCCACGGCAAAGACTAGCGGTTCAGTATGAGCAGTTCTTC
CDR3: CSAPRQRLAVQYEQFF

size: .
V: TRBV19
J: TRBJ2-7
D: .
DNA: TGTGCCAGTAGTATAGGAGCGGGTTTCGCCTACGAGCAGTACTTC
CDR3: CASSIGAGFAYEQYF

size: .
V: TRBV5-6
J: TRBJ2-2
D: .
DNA: TGTGCCAGCAGCCCGACAGGCGAAGGCACCGGGGAGCTGTTTTTT
CDR3: CASSPTGEGTGELFF

size: few
V: TRBV7-2
J: TRBJ2-1
D: .
DNA: TGTGCCAGCAGCTTAGGCACAGTAGGGATAGGTGAGCAGTTCTTC
CDR3: CASSLGTVGIGEQFF

size: .
V: TRBV29-1
J: TRBJ2-1
D: TRBD2
DNA: TGCAGCGTGCCCCGGACTAGCAATGAGCAGTTCTTC
CDR3: CSVPRTSNEQFF

size: many
V: TRBV28
J: TRBJ2-3
D: TRBD2
DNA: TGTGCCAGCAGTTTCACTAGCGGGAGGGGGGATACGCAGTATTTT
CDR3: CASSFTSGRGDTQYF

size: .
V: TRBV7-3
J: TRBJ2-3
D: .
DNA: TGTGCCAGCAGCGCGACAGGTTTCGGAGATACGCAGTATTTT
CDR3: CASSATGFGDTQYF

size: many
V: TRBV12-3/TRBV12-4
J: TRBJ1-2
D: .
DNA: TGTGCCAGCAGTTTAGTGGGACTGAAAAACTATGGCTACACCTTC
CDR3: CASSLVGLKNYGYTF

size: many
V: TRBV25-1
J: TRBJ2-1
D: TRBD2
DNA: TGTGCCAGCAGTGAGGCGGGAGGTTACAATGAGCAGTTCTTC
CDR3: CASSEAGGYNEQFF

size: many
V: TRBV7-2
J: TRBJ2-2
D: .
DNA: TGTGCCAGCAGCTCGCGAACAGCGAACACCGGGGAGCTGTTTTTT
CDR3: CASSSRTANTGELFF

size: .
V: TRBV20-1
J: TRBJ1-5
D: .
DNA: TGCAGTGCTAGAGTTGATAGCAATCAGCCCCAGCATTTT
CDR3: CSARVDSNQPQHF

size: many
V: TRBV11-2
J: TRBJ2-4
D: TRBD2
DNA: TGTGCCAGCAGCTTAGACGGGAGGGAACGGGGGAGAAACATTCAGTACTTC
CDR3: CASSLDGRERGRNIQYF

size: many
V: TRBV7-8
J: TRBJ1-2
D: TRBD1
DNA: TGTGCCAGCAGCTTGGGACAGACTTATGGCTACACCTTC
CDR3: CASSLGQTYGYTF

size: many
V: TRBV3-1
J: TRBJ2-2
D: .
DNA: TGTGCCAGCAGCTCCCAGTTCAATCTGTTTTTT
CDR3: CASSSQFNLFF

size: many
V: TRBV5-1
J: TRBJ2-7
D: TRBD2
DNA: TGCGCCAGCAGCTTGGGGGGACTAGCGGGAAGTGCTTACGAGCAGTACTTC
CDR3: CASSLGGLAGSAYEQYF

size: many
V: TRBV9
J: TRBJ2-7
D: TRBD2
DNA: TGTGCCAGCTCACGAGGGACTAGCGGGAAAGCCGAGCAGTACTTC
CDR3: CASSRGTSGKAEQYF

size: many
V: TRBV20-1
J: TRBJ1-4
D: .
DNA: TGCAGTGCAGCCGTGGGGGAAAAACTGTTTTTT
CDR3: CSAAVGEKLFF

size: .
V: TRBV28
J: TRBJ2-1
D: .
DNA: TGTGCCAGCAGTTTGAGTGGAAACGGTGACCCCTATGAGCAGTTCTTC
CDR3: CASSLSGNGDPYEQFF

size: .
V: TRBV20-1
J: TRBJ2-1
D: TRBD2
DNA: TGCAGTGCTAGTCGCGGGAGAAAAGATGAGCAGTTCTTC
CDR3: CSASRGRKDEQFF

size: many
V: TRBV10-3
J: TRBJ1-1
D: TRBD1
DNA: TGTGCCATCAGTGCCCGGACAGGGGGCGGGGACACTGAAGCTTTCTTT
CDR3: CAISARTGGGDTEAFF

size: many
V: TRBV5-4
J: TRBJ2-6
D: .
DNA: TGTGCCAGCTCCCTTGAAGGGGCGTCTGGGGCCAACGTCCTGACTTTC
CDR3: CASSLEGASGANVLTF

size: many
V: TRBV5-1
J: TRBJ2-2
D: TRBD1
DNA: TGCGCCAGCAGCTTGTCACAGGGGGCAAACACCGGGGAGCTGTTTTTT
CDR3: CASSLSQGANTGELFF

size: many
V: TRBV5-1
J: TRBJ2-5
D: TRBD2
DNA: TGCGCCAGCAGCCCCGGACTAGCGGGACAAGAGACCCAGTACTTC
CDR3: CASSPGLAGQETQYF

size: .
V: TRBV5-1
J: TRBJ2-5
D: .
DNA: TGCGCCAGCAGCTTGGGTAGTGCCCTACAAGAGACCCAGTACTTC
CDR3: CASSLGSALQETQYF

size: many
V: TRBV6-5
J: TRBJ2-2
D: .
DNA: TGTGCCAGCAGTTTCTTAAGGCGTAGGGGCACCGGGGAGCTGTTTTTT
CDR3: CASSFLRRRGTGELFF

size: medium-sized
V: TRBV5-1
J: TRBJ1-2
D: .
DNA: TGCGCCAGCAGCTTGGAGGCCGGGGCGCGGGATGGCTACACCTTC
CDR3: CASSLEAGARDGYTF

size: many
V: TRBV6-6
J: TRBJ2-5
D: .
DNA: TGTGCCAGCAGTTTCGCCGGGGAACAAGAGACCCAGTACTTC
CDR3: CASSFAGEQETQYF

size: .
V: TRBV9
J: TRBJ2-3
D: .
DNA: TGTGCCAGCAGCCGCCCAGCCCCAGATACGCAGTATTTT
CDR3: CASSRPAPDTQYF

size: many
V: TRBV6-1
J: TRBJ2-7
D: .
DNA: TGTGCCGCAAGGGGAGGACAGACCTACGAGCAGTACTTC
CDR3: CAARGGQTYEQYF

size: .
V: TRBV12-3/TRBV12-4
J: TRBJ2-2
D: .
DNA: TGTGCCAGCGGTGATTCCAACACCGGGGAGCTGTTTTTT
CDR3: CASGDSNTGELFF

size: many
V: TRBV3-1
J: TRBJ1-4
D: .
DNA: TGTGCCAGCAGCCAAGATCCAATGGACAGAGCTAATGAAAAACTGTTTTTT
CDR3: CASSQDPMDRANEKLFF

size: many
V: TRBV5-1
J: TRBJ2-1
D: .
DNA: TGCGCCAGCACCCCCGAGGGGGGCCACAATGAGCAGTTCTTC
CDR3: CASTPEGGHNEQFF

size: .
V: TRBV3-1
J: TRBJ1-3
D: TRBD1
DNA: TGTGCCAGCAGCCGCCGGGACAGGGGAAACACCATATATTTT
CDR3: CASSRRDRGNTIYF